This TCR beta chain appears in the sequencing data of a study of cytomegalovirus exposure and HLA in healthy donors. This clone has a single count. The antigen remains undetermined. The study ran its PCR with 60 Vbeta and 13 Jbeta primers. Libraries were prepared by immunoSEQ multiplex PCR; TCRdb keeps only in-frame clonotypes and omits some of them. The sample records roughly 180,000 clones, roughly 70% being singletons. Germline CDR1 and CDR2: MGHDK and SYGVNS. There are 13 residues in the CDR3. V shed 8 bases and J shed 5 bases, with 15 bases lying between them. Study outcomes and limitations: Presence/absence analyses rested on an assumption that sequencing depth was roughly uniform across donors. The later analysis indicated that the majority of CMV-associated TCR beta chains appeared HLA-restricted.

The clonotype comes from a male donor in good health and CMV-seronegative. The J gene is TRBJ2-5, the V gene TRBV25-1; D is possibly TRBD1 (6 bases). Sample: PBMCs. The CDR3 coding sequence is TGTGCCAGCCGCTTTGGGGGCGACGAGACCCAGTACTTC. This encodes CASRFGGDETQYF.